The 8 T cell receptor beta chains reported below all come from one sample, sequenced in a study of monozygotic twins with inflammatory bowel disease. TCRdb re-called the 5' RACE reads, yielding one record per CDR3 amino acid sequence without DNA. The specimen's table records over 130,000 distinct CDR3 sequences. Sequenced: blood. These receptors were taken from a human donor with ulcerative colitis or Crohn's disease, or a healthy co-twin of an affected twin (not recorded which).

The gene calls are TRBV7-2 and TRBJ2-7; TCRdb designates TRBD2, a call that cannot be tested without DNA. The germline gives CDR1 SGHTA, CDR2 FQGNSA. CDR3 length: 16 residues. The CDR3: CASSFRAFGGEYEQYF.

The CDR3 loop reads CASSLGQGLFYEQYF. V and J are TRBV5-6 and TRBJ2-7; absent DNA, TCRdb's TRBD1 call cannot be checked. The CDR3 length is 15 residues. The V gene's germline CDR1 is SGHDT and CDR2 YYEEEE.

The chain couples TRBV5-1 to TRBJ2-2; TCRdb's assignment of TRBD2 cannot be checked, as there is no DNA. CDR1 SGHRS and CDR2 YFSETQ come from the germline V gene. The CDR3 contains 17 residues. CDR3 loop: CASSLELRLVSTGELFF.

This chain links TRBV5-1 with TRBJ2-3; the TCRdb call, TRBD1, lacks DNA for checking. The germline V gene has CDR1 SGHRS and CDR2 YFSETQ. This CDR3 contains 15 residues. CDR3 in amino acids: CASSPPGQGADTQYF.

This chain connects TRBV12-3 or TRBV12-4 to TRBJ1-5; no DNA is available, so the TRBD1 call from TCRdb remains unchecked. The CDR3 is 14 residues long. CDR3 residues: CASSFVGLGQPQHF.

The chain is built from TRBV19 and TRBJ2-3; the TCRdb call, TRBD1, lacks DNA for checking. From germline, CDR1 is LNHDA and CDR2 SQIVND (reference sequence). The CDR3 runs 15 residues. CDR3 sequence reads: CASQRGDRAADTQYF.

The chain combines TRBV5-1 with TRBJ2-1; the D gene TCRdb calls, TRBD1, cannot be checked with no DNA. The CDR3 is 17 amino acids. Germline V gives CDR1 SGHRS, CDR2 YFSETQ. The CDR3 loop reads CASNFGAGGSSYNEQFF.

The chain recombines TRBV10-2 with TRBJ2-1. This CDR3 comprises 13 residues. From germline, CDR1 is WSHSY and CDR2 SAAADI. The CDR3 here is CASTGGSYNEQFF.